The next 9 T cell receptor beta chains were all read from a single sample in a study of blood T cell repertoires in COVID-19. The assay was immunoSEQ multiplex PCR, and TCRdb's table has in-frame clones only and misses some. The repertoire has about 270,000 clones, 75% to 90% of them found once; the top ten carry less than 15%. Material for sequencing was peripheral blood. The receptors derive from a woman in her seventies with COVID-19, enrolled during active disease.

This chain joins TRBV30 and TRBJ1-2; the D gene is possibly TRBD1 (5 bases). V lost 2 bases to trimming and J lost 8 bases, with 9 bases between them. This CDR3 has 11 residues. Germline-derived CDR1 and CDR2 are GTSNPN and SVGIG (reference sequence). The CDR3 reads CAWSLGVGYTF. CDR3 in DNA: TGTGCCTGGAGTTTAGGGGTCGGCTACACCTTC.

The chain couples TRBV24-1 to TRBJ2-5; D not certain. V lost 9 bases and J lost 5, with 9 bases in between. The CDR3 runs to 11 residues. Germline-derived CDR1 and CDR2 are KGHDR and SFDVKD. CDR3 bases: TGTGCCACCGGTACGGAGGAGACCCAGTACTTC. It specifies CATGTEETQYF.

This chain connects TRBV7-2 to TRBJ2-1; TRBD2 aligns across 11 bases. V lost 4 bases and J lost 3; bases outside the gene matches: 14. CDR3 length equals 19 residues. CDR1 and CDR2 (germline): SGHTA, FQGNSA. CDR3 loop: CASSWDPNLAGGLYNEQFF. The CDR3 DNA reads TGTGCCAGCAGCTGGGACCCCAACCTAGCGGGGGGCCTCTACAATGAGCAGTTCTTC.

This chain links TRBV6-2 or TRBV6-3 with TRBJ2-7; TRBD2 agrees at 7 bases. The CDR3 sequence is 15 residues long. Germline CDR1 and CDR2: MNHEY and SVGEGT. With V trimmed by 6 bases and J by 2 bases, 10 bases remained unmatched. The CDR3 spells CASSHPGGGAYEQYF. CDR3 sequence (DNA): TGTGCCAGCAGCCACCCCGGCGGGGGAGCCTACGAGCAGTACTTC.

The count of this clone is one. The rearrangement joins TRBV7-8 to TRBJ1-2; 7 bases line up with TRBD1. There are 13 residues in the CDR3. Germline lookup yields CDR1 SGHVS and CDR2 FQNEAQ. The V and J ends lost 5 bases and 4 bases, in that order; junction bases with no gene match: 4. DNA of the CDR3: TGTGCCAGCAGCGGACAGGCGGCCTATGGCTACACCTTC. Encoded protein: CASSGQAAYGYTF.

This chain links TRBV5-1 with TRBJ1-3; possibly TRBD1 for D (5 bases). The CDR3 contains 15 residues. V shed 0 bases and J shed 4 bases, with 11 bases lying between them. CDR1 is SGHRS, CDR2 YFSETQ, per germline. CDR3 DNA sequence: TGCGCCAGCAGCTTGGCAGGGATCTCGGGAAACACCATATATTTT. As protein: CASSLAGISGNTIYF.

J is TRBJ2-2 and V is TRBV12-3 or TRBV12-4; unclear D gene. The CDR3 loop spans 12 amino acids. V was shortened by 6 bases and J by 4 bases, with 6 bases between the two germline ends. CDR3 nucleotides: TGTGCCAGCAGCCTTCCCACCGGGGAGCTGTTTTTT. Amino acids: CASSLPTGELFF.

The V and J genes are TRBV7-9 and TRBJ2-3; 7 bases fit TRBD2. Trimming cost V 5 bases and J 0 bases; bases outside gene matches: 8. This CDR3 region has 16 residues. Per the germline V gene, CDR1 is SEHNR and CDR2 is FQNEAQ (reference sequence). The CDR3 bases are TGTGCCAGCAGCACTGGACTAGATTCTAGCACAGATACGCAGTATTTT. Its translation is CASSTGLDSSTDTQYF.

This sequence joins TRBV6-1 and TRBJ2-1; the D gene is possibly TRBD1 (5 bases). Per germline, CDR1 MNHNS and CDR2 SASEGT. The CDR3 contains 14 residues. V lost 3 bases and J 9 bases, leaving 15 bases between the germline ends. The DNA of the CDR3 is TGTGCCAGCAGTGAGTCCCAGGGCATAAGTGAGCAGTTCTTC. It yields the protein CASSESQGISEQFF.